This is a list of T cell receptor beta chains from one sample in a study of response to subunit inactivated influenza vaccine. TCRdb called the RT-PCR reads again in MiXCR, with one record for every CDR3 protein. The sample consists of 700,000 to 900,000 distinct CDR3 sequences, 20% to 25% of them appearing once. Sample: PBMCs from blood, taken approximately 5 days after vaccination. The source is a man in his fifties who received an inactivated influenza vaccine. Both conserved end residues are part of each CDR3. D genes are given only for firm matches. Size is stated for part of the rows, as once, few or many counts, or as a class when the clone is expanded.

cdr3_aa | cdr3_nt | j_call | clone_size | d_call | v_call
CASRFGGYEQYF | TGCGCCAGCAGATTTGGGGGTTACGAGCAGTACTTC | TRBJ2-7 | NA | NA | TRBV10-2
CASTPAGGPYEQYF | TGTGCCAGCACCCCAGCGGGAGGGCCTTACGAGCAGTACTTC | TRBJ2-7 | NA | TRBD2 | TRBV5-6
CSVGNLDGEQYF | TGCAGCGTTGGGAATCTTGATGGGGAGCAGTACTTC | TRBJ2-7 | few | NA | TRBV29-1
CSARSSAKETQYF | TGCAGTGCTAGAAGTAGCGCGAAAGAGACCCAGTACTTC | TRBJ2-5 | NA | NA | TRBV20-1
CASSPDPLGRPTPNTDTQYF | TGCGCCAGCAGCCCCGATCCCCTGGGGCGACCTACTCCGAACACAGATACGCAGTATTTT | TRBJ2-3 | few | NA | TRBV4-3
CASSIRGTGINSPLHF | TGTGCCAGCAGTATACGGGGTACCGGGATTAATTCACCCCTCCACTTT | TRBJ1-6 | NA | NA | TRBV12-3/TRBV12-4
CSVESVSSTGYTF | TGCAGCGTTGAGTCCGTCTCTTCTACTGGCTACACCTTC | TRBJ1-2 | few | NA | TRBV29-1
CASSAVESYGYTF | TGTGCCAGCAGCGCCGTTGAGAGCTATGGCTACACCTTC | TRBJ1-2 | NA | NA | TRBV7-9
CSAMSLSYNEQFF | TGCAGTGCAATGTCCCTCTCCTACAATGAGCAGTTCTTC | TRBJ2-1 | few | NA | TRBV20-1
CASSPARTSGSYEQYF | TGTGCCAGCAGTCCCGCCCGGACTAGCGGGTCCTACGAGCAGTACTTC | TRBJ2-7 | NA | TRBD2 | TRBV12-3/TRBV12-4
CASSLIAGGLRTDTQYF | TGTGCCAGCAGCTTAATAGCGGGAGGGCTGAGGACAGATACGCAGTATTTT | TRBJ2-3 | few | TRBD2 | TRBV5-6
CSASLTASGHREQFF | TGCAGTGCTAGCTTAACGGCTAGCGGACACCGGGAGCAGTTCTTC | TRBJ2-1 | few | TRBD2 | TRBV20-1
CASIMTSTDTQYF | TGTGCCAGCATCATGACTAGCACAGATACGCAGTATTTT | TRBJ2-3 | NA | NA | TRBV6-2/TRBV6-3
CSASPGNEQFF | TGCAGTGCTAGTCCCGGAAATGAGCAGTTCTTC | TRBJ2-1 | many | NA | TRBV20-1
CASSPTRAQETQYF | TGTGCCAGCAGCCCCACCCGTGCTCAAGAGACCCAGTACTTC | TRBJ2-5 | few | NA | TRBV7-2
CASSYWGTDSNQPQHF | TGTGCCAGCAGTTACTGGGGGACAGATAGCAATCAGCCCCAGCATTTT | TRBJ1-5 | few | TRBD1 | TRBV6-5
CASSSGTSGSSDEQFF | TGTGCCAGCAGCTCTGGGACTAGCGGGAGTAGTGATGAGCAGTTCTTC | TRBJ2-1 | NA | TRBD2 | TRBV7-3
CASSSRTSGGHNEQFF | TGTGCCAGCAGCTCCCGGACTAGCGGGGGGCATAATGAGCAGTTCTTC | TRBJ2-1 | many | TRBD2 | TRBV7-9
CASSLDRAWETQYF | TGTGCCAGCAGCTTAGACAGGGCCTGGGAGACCCAGTACTTC | TRBJ2-5 | few | NA | TRBV7-2
CASSDERVGANVLTF | TGTGCCAGCAGTGATGAGAGGGTCGGGGCCAACGTCCTGACTTTC | TRBJ2-6 | few | NA | TRBV6-1
CASIQGLNNSPLHF | TGTGCCAGCATCCAGGGGCTTAATAATTCACCCCTCCACTTT | TRBJ1-6 | few | NA | TRBV6-1
CASSIRDRAYNEQFF | TGTGCCAGCAGCATCCGGGACAGGGCCTACAATGAGCAGTTCTTC | TRBJ2-1 | NA | TRBD1 | TRBV11-2
CASSLAAGSRGEQYF | TGTGCCAGCAGCTTAGCGGCGGGGAGTAGAGGCGAGCAGTACTTC | TRBJ2-7 | NA | NA | TRBV7-2
CASSQVPGQGARTEAFF | TGCGCCAGCAGCCAAGTCCCGGGACAGGGGGCGCGGACTGAAGCTTTCTTT | TRBJ1-1 | few | TRBD1 | TRBV5-1
CCARDSLADPAYEQYF | TGCTGTGCTAGAGATTCATTGGCTGACCCTGCCTACGAGCAGTACTTC | TRBJ2-7 | NA | NA | TRBV20-1
CASSNRVSEQYF | TGTGCCAGCAGCAACAGGGTCTCCGAGCAGTACTTC | TRBJ2-7 | many | NA | TRBV7-2
CASSRLTGPQETQYF | TGTGCCAGCTCACGCTTGACAGGACCTCAAGAGACCCAGTACTTC | TRBJ2-5 | NA | NA | TRBV18
CASRTGQGGANVLTF | TGTGCCAGCAGAACAGGGCAAGGGGGGGCCAACGTCCTGACTTTC | TRBJ2-6 | NA | NA | TRBV6-1
CASNIAGLGHNEQFF | TGTGCCAGCAATATAGCGGGCCTGGGACACAATGAGCAGTTCTTC | TRBJ2-1 | NA | TRBD2 | TRBV12-3/TRBV12-4
CASSMTGQSYEQYF | TGTGCCAGTAGTATGACGGGACAGAGCTACGAGCAGTACTTC | TRBJ2-7 | NA | TRBD1 | TRBV19
CASSLDGTGETSGGWDEQFF | TGTGCCAGCAGTTTGGACGGGACAGGGGAAACTAGCGGAGGCTGGGATGAGCAGTTCTTC | TRBJ2-1 | few | TRBD1 | TRBV12-3/TRBV12-4
CAITTSNAMNTEAFF | TGTGCCATAACGACGTCAAATGCCATGAACACTGAAGCTTTCTTT | TRBJ1-1 | few | NA | TRBV30
CASRTKREYNEQFF | TGTGCCAGCAGAACTAAACGGGAGTACAATGAGCAGTTCTTC | TRBJ2-1 | few | NA | TRBV6-2/TRBV6-3
CASSPLSDTRSGNTIYF | TGTGCCAGCAGTCCTCTCTCGGACACCCGCTCTGGAAACACCATATATTTT | TRBJ1-3 | few | NA | TRBV12-3/TRBV12-4
CASSKGGTVYEQYF | TGTGCCAGCAGTAAAGGAGGGACAGTCTACGAGCAGTACTTC | TRBJ2-7 | NA | NA | TRBV12-3/TRBV12-4
CASRHFAPGLAGGTNTGELFF | TGCGCCAGCAGGCATTTTGCCCCGGGACTAGCGGGAGGGACGAACACCGGGGAGCTGTTTTTT | TRBJ2-2 | NA | TRBD2 | TRBV4-1
CASSFGLAGELFF | TGTGCCAGCAGCTTCGGACTAGCGGGGGAGCTGTTTTTT | TRBJ2-2 | few | TRBD2 | TRBV3-1
CASSLAGRAGELFF | TGTGCCAGCAGCTTGGCAGGGAGGGCCGGGGAGCTGTTTTTT | TRBJ2-2 | NA | TRBD2 | TRBV11-2
CASSPPPGTRPSYNEQFF | TGTGCCAGCAGTCCCCCGCCCGGGACGCGCCCCTCCTACAATGAGCAGTTCTTC | TRBJ2-1 | many | NA | TRBV6-1
CSAPGPNYGYTF | TGCAGCGCCCCGGGACCTAACTATGGCTACACCTTC | TRBJ1-2 | many | NA | TRBV29-1
CASSQDTRPDSPLHF | TGCGCCAGCAGCCAAGATACCCGTCCCGATTCACCCCTCCACTTT | TRBJ1-6 | NA | NA | TRBV4-3
CASSYSSGGSLGTDTQYF | TGTGCCAGCAGTTACTCGAGCGGGGGGTCCCTGGGCACAGATACGCAGTATTTT | TRBJ2-3 | once | TRBD2 | TRBV6-2/TRBV6-3
CASIRGSPPYNEQFF | TGTGCCAGCATTAGGGGGTCCCCCCCCTACAATGAGCAGTTCTTC | TRBJ2-1 | few | NA | TRBV7-9
CASSLRTVGDNEQFF | TGTGCCAGCAGCTTGAGGACAGTAGGGGACAATGAGCAGTTCTTC | TRBJ2-1 | few | NA | TRBV5-6
CSASGTSRITDTQYF | TGCAGTGCTAGTGGGACTAGCCGAATCACAGATACGCAGTATTTT | TRBJ2-3 | few | TRBD2 | TRBV20-1
CASSPGPPNLDNEQFF | TGCGCCAGCAGCCCGGGACCACCGAACCTGGACAATGAGCAGTTCTTC | TRBJ2-1 | NA | NA | TRBV5-1
CASSLEGSIEKLFF | TGTGCCAGCAGCTTAGAGGGGAGTATTGAAAAACTGTTTTTT | TRBJ1-4 | NA | NA | TRBV7-2
CATAIPRSPNTGELFF | TGTGCCACCGCCATACCAAGATCTCCGAACACCGGGGAGCTGTTTTTT | TRBJ2-2 | few | NA | TRBV6-1
CASSLGSGRTDTQYF | TGCGCCAGCAGCTTGGGGTCAGGGCGGACAGATACGCAGTATTTT | TRBJ2-3 | many | NA | TRBV5-1
CASSEGSGRASGELFF | TGTGCCAGCAGCGAAGGGAGCGGGAGGGCTTCCGGGGAGCTGTTTTTT | TRBJ2-2 | once | TRBD2 | TRBV9
CASTGDIYEQYF | TGTGCCAGCACGGGGGATATCTACGAGCAGTACTTC | TRBJ2-7 | NA | NA | TRBV6-1